This T cell receptor beta chain was sequenced in a study of regulatory T cells in long-lasting Graves disease. Time point here: newly diagnosed GD, antithyroid drugs for less than 3 months. Extracted RNA from PBMCs served as the source of the TCR library. This clonotype was seen ten or more times. The junction departs from the called germline gene at one end, perhaps through a read error. The CDR3 loop spans 15 amino acids. Germline V gene lookup returns CDR1 MNHEY and CDR2 SMNVEV (reference sequence). Researchers made TCR beta libraries by using iRepertoire HTBI primers and running Arm-PCR on CDR3 regions. Each CDR3 protein gets one entry after TCRdb re-called the multiplex PCR reads with MiXCR. Counted here are more than 450,000 distinct CDR3 sequences, around 15% occurring once; the ten biggest clones make up 12%. This sample was also put to use in a study of T cells in Graves' hyperthyroidism and ophthalmopathy.

Source: peripheral blood mononuclear cells (PBMCs), taken at new diagnosis, from a patient treated with antithyroid drugs. This chain joins TRBV27 and TRBJ2-1; D is perhaps TRBD2 (6 bases). The receptor was isolated from a man aged 35-49 years with Graves disease. The CDR3 is CASSLPGESSNEQFF. The CDR3 DNA follows: TGTGCCAGCAGTCTACCGGGAGAATCCTCCAATGAGCAGTTCTTC.